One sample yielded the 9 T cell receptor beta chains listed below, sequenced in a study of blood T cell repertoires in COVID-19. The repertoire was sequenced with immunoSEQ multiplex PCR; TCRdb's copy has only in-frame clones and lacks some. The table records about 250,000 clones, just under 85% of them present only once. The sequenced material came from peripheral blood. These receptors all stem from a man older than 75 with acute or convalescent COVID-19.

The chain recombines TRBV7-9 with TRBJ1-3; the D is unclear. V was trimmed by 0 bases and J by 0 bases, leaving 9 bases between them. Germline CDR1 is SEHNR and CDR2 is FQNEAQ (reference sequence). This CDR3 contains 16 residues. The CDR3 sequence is CASSLANSLSGNTIYF. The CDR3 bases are TGTGCCAGCAGCTTAGCGAACAGCCTCTCTGGAAACACCATATATTTT.

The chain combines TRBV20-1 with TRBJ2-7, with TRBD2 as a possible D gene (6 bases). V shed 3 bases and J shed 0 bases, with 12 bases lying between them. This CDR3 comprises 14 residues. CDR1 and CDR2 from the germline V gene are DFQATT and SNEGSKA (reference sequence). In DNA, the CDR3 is TGCAGTGCTAGTGGCGGGGCGCTCTCCTACGAGCAGTACTTC. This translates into CSASGGALSYEQYF.

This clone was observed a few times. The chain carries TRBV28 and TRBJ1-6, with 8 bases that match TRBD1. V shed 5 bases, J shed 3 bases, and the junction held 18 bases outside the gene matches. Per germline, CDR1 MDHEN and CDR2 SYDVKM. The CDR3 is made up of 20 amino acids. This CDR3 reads CASSLEDRVALSFYNSPLHF. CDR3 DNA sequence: TGTGCCAGCAGTCTTGAGGACAGGGTGGCCCTCTCCTTCTATAATTCACCCCTCCACTTT.

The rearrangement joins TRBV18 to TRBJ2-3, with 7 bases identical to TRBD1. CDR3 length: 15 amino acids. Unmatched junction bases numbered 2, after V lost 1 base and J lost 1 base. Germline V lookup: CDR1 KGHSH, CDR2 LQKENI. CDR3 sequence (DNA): TGTGCCAGCTCACCACGACAGGGAGGCACAGATACGCAGTATTTT. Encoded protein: CASSPRQGGTDTQYF.

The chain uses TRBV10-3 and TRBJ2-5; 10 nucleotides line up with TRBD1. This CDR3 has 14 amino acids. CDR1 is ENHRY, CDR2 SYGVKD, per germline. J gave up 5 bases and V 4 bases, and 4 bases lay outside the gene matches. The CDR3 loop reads CAISVTGGAETQYF. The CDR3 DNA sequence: TGTGCCATCAGTGTGACAGGGGGCGCGGAGACCCAGTACTTC.

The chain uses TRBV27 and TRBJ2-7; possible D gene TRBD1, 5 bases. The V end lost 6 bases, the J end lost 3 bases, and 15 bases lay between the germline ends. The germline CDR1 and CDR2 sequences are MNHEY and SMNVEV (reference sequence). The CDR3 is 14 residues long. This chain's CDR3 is CASSETAFYYEQYF. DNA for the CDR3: TGTGCCAGCAGCGAGACAGCCTTCTACTACGAGCAGTACTTC.

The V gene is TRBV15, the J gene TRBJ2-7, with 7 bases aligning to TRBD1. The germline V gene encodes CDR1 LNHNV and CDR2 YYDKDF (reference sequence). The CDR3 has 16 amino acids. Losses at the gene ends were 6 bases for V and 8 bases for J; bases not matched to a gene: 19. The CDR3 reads CATRGESTGMGSKQYF. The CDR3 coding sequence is TGTGCCACCAGGGGAGAATCGACAGGGATGGGCTCTAAGCAGTACTTC.

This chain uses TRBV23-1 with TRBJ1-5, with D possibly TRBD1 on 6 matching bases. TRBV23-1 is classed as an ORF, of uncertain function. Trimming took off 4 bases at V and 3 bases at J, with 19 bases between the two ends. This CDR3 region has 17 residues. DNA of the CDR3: TGCGCCAGCAGTCCTCAGCAGGGGCCGGGGAACAATCAGCCCCAGCATTTT. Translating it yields CASSPQQGPGNNQPQHF.

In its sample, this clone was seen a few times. CDR3: CASSYSATGVTGRNTIYF. CDR3 nucleotide sequence: TGTGCCAGCAGTTACTCCGCGACGGGGGTTACAGGCAGAAACACCATATATTTT. The chain couples TRBV6-2 or TRBV6-3 to TRBJ1-3; possibly TRBD1 for D (5 bases). This CDR3 is 18 amino acids long. V was cut by 0 bases and J by 5 bases, with 20 bases left in between. The germline V gene encodes CDR1 MNHEY and CDR2 SVGEGT.